A single sample is the source of the 28 T cell receptor beta chains below, sequenced in a study of blood T cells in healthy people across ages (dated by TCRdb to the mid-2010s). The library was obtained by 5' RACE. Sequencing relied on an Illumina HiSeq 2500. A second PCR of about 6 to 11 cycles was run with a J-beta primer mix and a sample-barcoded 5' primer. Through fastp at Q25 and MiXCR, TCRdb rebuilt clones from the public reads, retaining in-frame beta chains. Rows with one shared CDR3 protein collapse into an entry with the most common genes and DNA. The sample contains some 900,000 distinct CDR3 sequences, more than 25% of them found a single time. The ten most abundant clones make up roughly 17% of the sample. Sample: blood. These receptors originate from a woman older than 75 in good health.

This clonotype was counted ten times or more. The V call is TRBV7-9, the J call TRBJ2-1; 11 bases line up with TRBD2. Germline V gene data show CDR1 as SEHNR and CDR2 as FQNEAQ (reference sequence). There are 15 residues in the CDR3. With 3 bases clipped from V and 6 bases from J, the junction kept 4 bases outside the gene matches. CDR3 DNA: TGTGCCAGCAGCTTCTCCGGGACTAGCGGCAATGAGCAGTTCTTC. Amino acids: CASSFSGTSGNEQFF. Combining the CDR3 with reference TRBV7-9 and TRBJ2-1 gives the whole variable domain DTGVSQNPRHKITKRGQNVTFRCDPISEHNRLYWYRQTLGQGPEFLTYFQNEAQLEKSRLLSDRFSAERPKGSFSTLEIQRTEQGDSAMYLCASSFSGTSGNEQFFGPGTRLTVL.

This clonotype was seen many times. This chain links TRBV20-1 with TRBJ2-3; D is uncertain. The CDR3 is 15 amino acids. CDR1 is DFQATT and CDR2 is SNEGSKA in the germline V gene (reference sequence). V lost 7 bases and J lost 0, with 17 bases in between. DNA for the CDR3: TGCAGTGTTATTAGAAGATCTGGGAGCACAGATACGCAGTATTTT. This gives the protein CSVIRRSGSTDTQYF.

CDR3 nucleotide sequence: TGTGCCAGCAGGGTACTAGCGGGGGGTCTGAATAAACCAATGCGCACAGATACGCAGTATTTT. Protein product: CASRVLAGGLNKPMRTDTQYF. The chain is built from TRBV12-3 or TRBV12-4 and TRBJ2-3; TRBD2 matches at 12 bases. The CDR3 runs 21 residues. Trimming cost V 6 bases and J 1 base; bases outside gene matches: 20.

This clonotype occurred many times. At one boundary the junction diverges from the germline segment, which might be a read error. The CDR3 nucleotides are TGTGCCAGCAGCTTAGACAGTTCCTCCTACAATGAGCAGTTCTTC. It specifies CASSLDSSSYNEQFF. The V gene is TRBV12-3 or TRBV12-4, the J gene TRBJ2-1, with D possibly being TRBD1 (5 bases). The length of the CDR3 is 15 residues.

This clonotype appeared many times. The rearrangement uses TRBV5-1 and TRBJ2-7, with 9 positions matching TRBD1. J gave up 4 bases and V 3 bases, and 5 bases lay outside the gene matches. Per the germline V gene, CDR1 is SGHRS and CDR2 is YFSETQ. The CDR3 sequence is 14 residues long. The CDR3 protein is CASSSGQGTYEQYF. DNA of the CDR3: TGCGCCAGCAGCTCGGGACAGGGAACATACGAGCAGTACTTC. Filled out from reference TRBV5-1 and TRBJ2-7, the complete variable domain reads KAGVTQTPRYLIKTRGQQVTLSCSPISGHRSVSWYQQTPGQGLQFLFEYFSETQRNKGNFPGRFSGRQFSNSRSEMNVSTLELGDSALYLCASSSGQGTYEQYFGPGTRLTVT.

Remarks on this clonotype: This may be a read error, as it is one base from a much larger clone. The V gene is TRBV7-9, the J gene TRBJ1-1; D not certain. CDR1 SEHNR and CDR2 FQNEAQ come from the germline V gene (reference sequence). The ends were cut back, 1 base at V and 4 bases at J, with 7 bases in the middle. The CDR3 loop spans 13 amino acids. The CDR3 sequence: CASSLEQRTEAFF. The CDR3 coding sequence is TGTGCCAGCAGCTTAGAACAACGCACTGAAGCTTTCTTT.

This clonotype was detected ten times or more. The V and J genes are TRBV7-6 and TRBJ2-3; 15 bases line up with TRBD2. There are 17 residues in the CDR3. V shed 4 bases, J shed 2 bases, and the junction held 4 bases outside the gene matches. Germline CDR1 reads SGHVS; CDR2 reads FNYEAQ. The CDR3 spells CASSSGLAGGPTDTQYF. In nucleotides, the CDR3 is TGTGCCAGCAGCTCCGGACTAGCGGGGGGGCCCACAGATACGCAGTATTTT.

A word on this clonotype: A much more abundant neighbour one base away suggests this may be a read error. V and J are TRBV27 and TRBJ2-5; perhaps D is TRBD1 or TRBD2 (6 bases each). The J call may be mistaken, given a closer DNA end match to TRBJ2-7. Germline V gene lookup returns CDR1 MNHEY and CDR2 SMNVEV (reference sequence). The CDR3 has 15 residues. Here the CDR3 reads CASSLRGARPYEQYF. The CDR3 nucleotides read TGTGCCAGCAGTTTAAGGGGGGCGAGACCCTACGAGCAGTACTTC.

The chain employs TRBV11-3 and TRBJ2-4; D might be TRBD1 (5 bases). Trimming stripped 5 bases from V and 13 bases from J, with 21 bases between. The CDR3 loop spans 14 amino acids. Germline values: CDR1 SGHNT, CDR2 YENEEA. The CDR3 DNA sequence: TGTGCCAGCAGCCCCCGTCAGGGCACCTACGTGCAGTACTTC. Translated, it gives CASSPRQGTYVQYF.

The chain has TRBV24-1 and TRBJ1-5; 7 bases are shared with TRBD1. The CDR3 totals 15 residues. The germline V gene has CDR1 KGHDR and CDR2 SFDVKD. J lost 7 bases, V lost 2 bases, and 7 bases had no gene match. As DNA, the CDR3 is TGTGCCACCAGTGATTCGACAGGGTTCACCCAGCCCCAGCATTTT. This encodes CATSDSTGFTQPQHF.

CDR3 in amino acids: CSTGTPSWEQYF. CDR3 nucleotides: TGCAGTACCGGGACTCCTAGTTGGGAGCAGTACTTC. The chain has TRBV20-1 and TRBJ2-5, with D possibly matching TRBD2 (6 bases). Germline CDR1 reads DFQATT; CDR2 reads SNEGSKA (reference sequence). V lost 8 bases and J 11 bases, leaving 21 bases between the germline ends. The CDR3 sequence is 12 residues long.

This clonotype came up a few times. The chain employs TRBV2 and TRBJ1-2; 8 nucleotides match TRBD1. The CDR3 sequence is 18 residues long. Germline assignment: CDR1 SNHLY and CDR2 FYNNEI. The V segment lost 8 bases and the J segment 4 bases; nucleotides outside the gene matches: 21. In DNA, the CDR3 is TGTGCCAGCGTAGGACAGGGCCTTCTTACATTCGGAAGCTATGGCTACACCTTC. Protein product: CASVGQGLLTFGSYGYTF.

The chain employs TRBV6-5 and TRBJ1-2; no reliable D call. Germline assignment: CDR1 MNHEY and CDR2 SVGAGI. V shed 0 bases and J shed 6 bases, with 17 bases lying between them. The CDR3 has 16 residues. The CDR3 DNA reads as TGTGCCAGCAGTTACTCGACCCAGCTTGGGAGAAATGGCTACACCTTC. Translating it yields CASSYSTQLGRNGYTF.

This clonotype was found a few times. The chain carries TRBV5-1 and TRBJ1-1; 7 bases fit TRBD1. Germline CDR1 is SGHRS and CDR2 is YFSETQ. The CDR3 totals 13 residues. V shed 4 bases, J shed 4 bases, and the junction held 4 bases outside the gene matches. The CDR3 DNA is TGCGCCAGCAGCGTGGCAGGGGGCACTGAAGCTTTCTTT. It encodes CASSVAGGTEAFF.

This clonotype was seen at least ten times. V is TRBV6-6 and J is TRBJ1-1; the D is unclear. The CDR3 totals 12 residues. CDR1 and CDR2 from the germline V gene are MNHNY and SVGAGI (reference sequence). Trimming cost V 2 bases and J 3 bases, with 4 bases left between them. CDR3 in amino acids: CASSYGHTEAFF. In DNA, the CDR3 is TGTGCCAGCAGTTACGGGCACACTGAAGCTTTCTTT.

This clonotype was counted many times. V gene TRBV5-1 combines with J gene TRBJ2-5; 9 bases map to TRBD1. Germline V gene sequence: CDR1 SGHRS, CDR2 YFSETQ. V gave up 5 bases and J gave up 2 bases; unmatched junction bases: 7. The length of the CDR3 is 15 residues. The CDR3 loop is CASRRPGQGQETQYF. In nucleotides, the CDR3 is TGCGCCAGCAGACGTCCGGGACAGGGACAAGAGACCCAGTACTTC.

This clonotype has at least ten counts. The chain couples TRBV11-2 to TRBJ2-5; unclear D gene. V was clipped by 4 bases and J by 7 bases, with 7 bases between them. The CDR3 runs to 11 residues. Germline CDR1 SGHAT, CDR2 FQNNGV. CDR3 in amino acids: CASSSARTQYF. The DNA for the CDR3 is TGTGCCAGCAGCTCCGCGCGGACCCAGTACTTC.

This clonotype was detected ten times or more. The rearrangement uses TRBV14 and TRBJ2-1; D remains ambiguous. Germline CDR1 SGHDN, CDR2 FVKESK. The ends were cut back, 2 bases at V and 4 bases at J, with 9 bases in the middle. This CDR3 region has 14 residues. CDR3 amino acids: CASSQRSAYNEQFF. CDR3 nucleotide sequence: TGTGCCAGCAGCCAACGGTCAGCATACAATGAGCAGTTCTTC.

A note on this clonotype: A junction end diverges from the germline sequence, so it may reflect a read error. This chain connects TRBV9 to TRBJ1-4, with D perhaps TRBD1 (5 bases). The germline CDR1 and CDR2 sequences are SGDLS and YYNGEE. CDR3 length: 18 residues. The CDR3 sequence is CVSSVGSGGSVPNEKLFF. The CDR3 DNA is TGTGTCAGCAGCGTAGGATCGGGGGGTTCGGTCCCTAATGAAAAACTGTTTTTT.

The genes are TRBV6-2 or TRBV6-3 and TRBJ2-2; 11 nucleotides line up with TRBD2. The CDR3 has 17 amino acids. J gave up 3 bases and V 3 bases, and 6 bases lay outside the gene matches. CDR1 is MNHEY, CDR2 SVGEGT, per germline. CDR3 bases: TGTGCCAGCAGTTATAAACTAGCGGGGGTGGACACCGGGGAGCTGTTTTTT. Its protein product is CASSYKLAGVDTGELFF.

The J gene is TRBJ2-4, the V gene TRBV4-1, with 12 bases fitting TRBD2. The J call may be incorrect, as the DNA end agrees better with TRBJ2-7. This CDR3 region has 15 residues. Germline V CDR1 and CDR2: MGHRA, YSYEKL. CDR3: CASSPRTSGIYEQYF. The CDR3 nucleotides read TGCGCCAGCAGCCCCCGGACTAGCGGGATCTACGAGCAGTACTTC.

This clonotype was seen a handful of times. The V call is TRBV27, the J call TRBJ1-1; a possible D gene is TRBD1 (5 bases). Germline V lookup: CDR1 MNHEY, CDR2 SMNVEV (reference sequence). The CDR3 is made up of 14 amino acids. V was shortened by 3 bases and J by 6 bases, with 14 bases between the two germline ends. CDR3: CASSFAHRGAEAFF. CDR3 DNA: TGTGCCAGCAGTTTTGCTCATCGGGGCGCTGAAGCTTTCTTT.

This chain connects TRBV24-1 to TRBJ1-5; the D gene is possibly TRBD1 (6 bases). V lost 4 bases and J 0 bases, leaving 12 bases between the germline ends. Germline V gene sequence: CDR1 KGHDR, CDR2 SFDVKD. The CDR3 runs to 16 residues. The CDR3 bases are TGTGCCACCAGTGACCGGGACATTGGTAGCAATCAGCCCCAGCATTTT. This sequence encodes CATSDRDIGSNQPQHF.

A word on this clonotype: This sequence may be a read error, since a much larger clone differs from it by one base. The J gene is TRBJ2-1, the V gene TRBV15; D ambiguous. The length of the CDR3 is 13 residues. The V gene lost 0 bases and the J gene lost 10 bases, with 10 bases spanning the gap. Germline V gene lookup returns CDR1 LNHNV and CDR2 YYDKDF (reference sequence). The DNA of the CDR3 is TGTGCCACCAGCAGAGATGTCCCCTACGAGCAGTTCTTC. Its protein product is CATSRDVPYEQFF.

On this clonotype itself: This sequence may be a read error, since a much larger clone differs from it by one base. The chain couples TRBV6-5 to TRBJ2-4; the D gene is possibly TRBD1 (5 bases). This CDR3 comprises 16 residues. V dropped 5 bases and J dropped 2 bases, with 16 bases sitting between them. The germline gives CDR1 MNHEY, CDR2 SVGAGI. This CDR3 is CASSPPGKSPKNIQYF. CDR3 nucleotides: TGTGCCAGCAGTCCCCCAGGGAAATCCCCCAAAAACATTCAGTACTTC.

Written as DNA, the CDR3 is TGCAGTGCTAGGCTAGGGGAGCCCCAGTACTTC. Translation: CSARLGEPQYF. The chain combines TRBV20-1 with TRBJ2-5; D may match TRBD1 or TRBD2 (5 bases each). CDR1 DFQATT and CDR2 SNEGSKA come from the germline V gene (reference sequence). V was shortened by 3 bases and J by 9 bases, with 11 bases between the two germline ends. CDR3 size: 11 residues.

Many counts were recorded for this clonotype. This chain links TRBV12-3 or TRBV12-4 with TRBJ2-7, with D perhaps matching TRBD1 (6 bases). The CDR3 contains 13 residues. V lost 6 bases, J lost 3 bases, and 12 bases lay in between. The CDR3 sequence: CASRIRGSYEQYF. The CDR3 bases are TGTGCCAGCAGGATCAGGGGCAGCTACGAGCAGTACTTC.

This clonotype was seen ten or more times. The chain recombines TRBV4-3 with TRBJ1-6; D is perhaps TRBD1 (5 bases). Trimming cost V 0 bases and J 10 bases, with 19 bases left between them. CDR3 length equals 17 residues. The V gene's germline CDR1 is LGHNA and CDR2 YSLEER. CDR3 bases: TGCGCCAGCAGCCAAGAACCGCAGGCAGGGAGACACTCACCCCTCCACTTT. It yields the protein CASSQEPQAGRHSPLHF.